This record covers a single T cell receptor (beta chain). Germline trimming cut 5 bases from V and 3 bases from J; bases unmatched to any gene: 6. The CDR3 sequence is 16 residues long. From germline, CDR1 is LGHDT and CDR2 YNNKEL (reference sequence). Original processing notes: It was from reference gene primer amplification that nucleated cell counts were estimated. TCRdb keeps only in-frame clones here, not all; method: immunoSEQ multiplex PCR. V and J calls plus clone size are reproduced from that table; the DNA served to infer D and trimming. The data contain 150,000 to 200,000 clones, around nine tenths of them singletons. The sample is drawn from a study of blood T cell repertoires in COVID-19. The overall study: COVID-19 samples from acute and convalescent phases originated in the United States, Italy and Spain. Nucleic acid was either cDNA or gDNA, and it came from T cells, B-cell-depleted T cells, or PBMCs.

The chain combines TRBV3-1 (or the pseudogene TRBV3-2) with TRBJ2-5, with 13 positions matching TRBD2. The TCR was taken from a man aged 18 to 30 with active or convalescent COVID-19. The sequenced material came from peripheral blood. The CDR3 sequence: CASSTRTSGGEETQYF. CDR3 bases: TGTGCCAGCAGCACCCGGACTAGCGGGGGAGAAGAGACCCAGTACTTC.